The 8 T cell receptor beta chains reported below all come from one sample, sequenced in a study of blood T cell repertoires in COVID-19. The repertoire was sequenced with immunoSEQ multiplex PCR; TCRdb's copy has only in-frame clones and lacks some. The table lists around 180,000 clones, approximately 85% of them singletons. Material for sequencing was peripheral blood. These receptor sequences come from a woman of 80 years or more with acute or convalescent COVID-19.

This chain joins TRBV27 and TRBJ2-5; 14 bases are shared with TRBD2. After removal of 3 bases from V and 4 bases from J, the junction contained 10 bases not matched to a gene. The CDR3 consists of 18 residues. Germline lookup yields CDR1 MNHEY and CDR2 SMNVEV (reference sequence). The CDR3 region is CASSFWTSGRKVSETQYF. DNA of the CDR3: TGTGCCAGCAGTTTTTGGACTAGCGGGAGGAAGGTATCAGAGACCCAGTACTTC.

The rearrangement links TRBV12-3 or TRBV12-4 to TRBJ1-2; D might be TRBD1 (5 bases). CDR3 length: 13 residues. The V and J ends lost 7 bases and 0 bases respectively, with 9 bases between them. The CDR3 sequence is CASMKGTNYGYTF. CDR3 DNA: TGTGCCAGCATGAAGGGGACTAACTATGGCTACACCTTC.

The chain joins TRBV11-2 to TRBJ2-7; TRBD2 aligns across 10 bases. The germline gives CDR1 SGHAT, CDR2 FQNNGV. This CDR3 comprises 15 residues. The ends lost 0 bases at V and 2 bases at J; junction bases unmatched: 1. The CDR3 spells CASSLEAGGPYEQYF. CDR3 bases: TGTGCCAGCAGCTTAGAAGCGGGGGGGCCCTACGAGCAGTACTTC.

The rearrangement joins TRBV5-4 to TRBJ2-7; no reliable D call. This CDR3 has 13 residues. The V end was cut by 2 bases, the J end by 5 bases, with 11 bases between. The V gene's germline CDR1 is SGHNT and CDR2 YYREEE (reference sequence). The CDR3: CASSLSGSDEQYF. The CDR3 bases are TGTGCCAGCAGCTTATCAGGTTCGGACGAGCAGTACTTC. The whole variable domain, filled in from reference TRBV5-4 and TRBJ2-7, reads ETGVTQSPTHLIKTRGQQVTLRCSSQSGHNTVSWYQQALGQGPQFIFQYYREEENGRGNFPPRFSGLQFPNYSSELNVNALELDDSALYLCASSLSGSDEQYFGPGTRLTVT.

Concerning this clone itself: Compared with germline, one end of the junction differs, possibly owing to a read error. The V gene is TRBV18, the J gene TRBJ1-3; possible D gene TRBD1, 5 bases. CDR1 is KGHSH, CDR2 LQKENI, per germline. The CDR3 covers 13 residues. The CDR3 protein is CASSPAGSGTVNF. CDR3 sequence (DNA): TGTGCCAGCTCACCCGCGGGGTCCGGGACGGTGAATTTT.

V gene TRBV6-4 combines with J gene TRBJ1-2, with D maybe TRBD1 (5 bases). The CDR3 runs 12 residues. Germline V CDR1 and CDR2: MRHNA, SNTAGT. Deletions cut 6 bases from V and 7 bases from J, with 12 bases between. The CDR3 loop is CASRPGYGGYTF. CDR3 bases: TGTGCCAGCAGACCAGGGTATGGTGGCTACACCTTC.

The chain carries TRBV7-9 and TRBJ2-1, with D possibly TRBD2 on 5 matching bases. Germline CDR1 and CDR2: SEHNR and FQNEAQ (reference sequence). The CDR3 extends over 16 amino acids. Trimming stripped 2 bases from V and 1 base from J, with 12 bases between. The CDR3 loop is CASSLSAGRSYNEQFF. The CDR3 region has the DNA TGTGCCAGCAGCTTAAGCGCGGGCCGATCCTACAATGAGCAGTTCTTC.

J is TRBJ2-3 and V is TRBV6-5; D uncertain. Germline-derived CDR1 and CDR2 are MNHEY and SVGAGI. The CDR3 loop spans 11 amino acids. V was shortened by 7 bases and J by 4 bases, with 6 bases between the two germline ends. For the CDR3, the DNA is TGTGCCAGCACCCGGGCAGATACGCAGTATTTT. Amino acids: CASTRADTQYF.